Shown below are 17 T cell receptor beta chains from a single sample sequenced in a study of blood T cell repertoires in COVID-19 (dated by TCRdb to 2018 to 2020). Library preparation employed the immunoSEQ multiplex PCR assay. The table was pulled from immuneACCESS by TCRdb, which kept in-frame rearrangements only. Such tables lose some clones; where checked, under half of the loss comes from unresolved V genes, and the rest has no known cause. A total of 99,000 or so clones appear in this sample, about 80% of them only once. Of the sample, 2.5% to 4% is held by the ten largest clones. Input material: peripheral blood. These receptors were obtained from a woman older than 75 with active or convalescent COVID-19.

In this sample, this clone turned up once. Germline is not matched at one junction end, which may reflect a read error. The V gene is TRBV7-8, the J gene TRBJ2-7, with D perhaps TRBD1 (6 bases). This CDR3 spans 12 amino acids. Germline loops: CDR1 SGHVS, CDR2 FQNEAQ. The CDR3 coding sequence is TGTGCCAGCAGCCCAGCCGGGACACCACCAGACTTC. As protein: CASSPAGTPPDF.

This clone occurred once. This rearrangement joins TRBV29-1 to TRBJ1-4, with D unresolved. The V gene's germline CDR1 is SQVTM and CDR2 ANQGSEA. This CDR3 comprises 11 residues. V lost 4 bases and J lost 7, with 7 bases in between. The CDR3 DNA reads TGCAGCGTTGGGGCGTTTGAAAAACTGTTTTTT. Protein sequence: CSVGAFEKLFF.

This clone showed up just once. The chain is built from TRBV29-1 and TRBJ1-2, with 7 bases lining up with TRBD1. The CDR3 consists of 13 residues. CDR1 and CDR2 from the germline V gene are SQVTM and ANQGSEA. V shed 4 bases and J 2 bases; nucleotides not matched to a gene: 4. CDR3 nucleotides: TGCAGCGTTGTATCAGGGGGAAACTATGGCTACACCTTC. Translated: CSVVSGGNYGYTF.

This clone has more than one count but fewer than ten. The chain uses TRBV7-2 and TRBJ2-7; possible D gene TRBD2, 6 bases. CDR1 SGHTA and CDR2 FQGNSA come from the germline V gene. The CDR3 is 14 residues long. Deletions cut 3 bases from V and 6 bases from J, with 15 bases between. The CDR3, as DNA: TGTGCCAGCAGCTTGGGAAGTGCCGGGGGCGAGCAGTACTTC. It encodes CASSLGSAGGEQYF.

The rearrangement uses TRBV20-1 and TRBJ2-3; TRBD2 aligns across 7 bases. The germline gives CDR1 DFQATT, CDR2 SNEGSKA (reference sequence). This CDR3 region has 15 residues. Trimming at V came to 3 bases and at J to 3 bases, leaving 9 bases not matched to a gene. CDR3 in amino acids: CSASPVGGGTDTQYF. The CDR3 region has the DNA TGCAGTGCTAGTCCAGTCGGCGGGGGAACAGATACGCAGTATTTT.

The J gene is TRBJ1-2, the V gene TRBV5-5, with TRBD1 identical over 8 bases. V gave up 0 bases and J gave up 8 bases; unmatched junction bases: 9. Germline values: CDR1 SGHKS, CDR2 YYEKEE (reference sequence). The CDR3 length is 15 residues. The CDR3 bases are TGTGCCAGCAGCTTGGCTTCGGCAGGGGGCGAGGGCTACACCTTC. This translates into CASSLASAGGEGYTF.

The chain is built from TRBV5-1 and TRBJ1-2; TRBD1 matches at 9 bases. CDR1 SGHRS and CDR2 YFSETQ come from the germline V gene. The CDR3 has 21 amino acids. V lost 4 bases to trimming and J lost 8 bases; unmatched junction nucleotides: 30. The CDR3 DNA sequence: TGCGCCAGCAGCAGTACCGGGACAGGGTTGCTGGGGGCAGGGGGTGCTGGCGGCTACACCTTC. Translating gives CASSSTGTGLLGAGGAGGYTF.

The chain carries TRBV7-2 and TRBJ2-5, with a weak D call TRBD1 (5 bases). V was pared by 5 bases and J by 6 bases, with 13 bases between. Germline V gives CDR1 SGHTA, CDR2 FQGNSA. The CDR3 is 13 amino acids. The DNA of the CDR3 is TGTGCCAGCAGCCCCCGGTCAGGGCAGACCCAGTACTTC. Its protein product is CASSPRSGQTQYF.

The chain carries TRBV30 and TRBJ2-5, with 7 nucleotides matching TRBD1. The V gene end was trimmed by 0 bases and the J gene end by 5 bases; junction bases not matched to a gene: 6. This CDR3 comprises 14 residues. CDR1 is GTSNPN and CDR2 is SVGIG in the germline V gene (reference sequence). In DNA form, the CDR3 reads TGTGCCTGGAGTGTAGGGGGCAGTTCGGAGACCCAGTACTTC. It yields the protein CAWSVGGSSETQYF.

This chain links TRBV5-1 with TRBJ1-6; 8 nucleotides align to TRBD1. Germline CDR1 SGHRS, CDR2 YFSETQ. After removal of 4 bases from V and 4 bases from J, the junction contained 4 bases not matched to a gene. This CDR3 is 15 amino acids long. The CDR3 DNA follows: TGCGCCAGCAGCGGGGGACAGGTTTATAATTCACCCCTCCACTTT. This gives the protein CASSGGQVYNSPLHF.

This sequence joins TRBV28 and TRBJ1-6; 9 bases are a match to TRBD1. The CDR3 spans 15 residues. From germline, CDR1 is MDHEN and CDR2 SYDVKM. With V trimmed by 4 bases and J by 5 bases, 3 bases remained unmatched. CDR3 sequence: CASSSQGANNSPLHF. CDR3 in DNA: TGTGCCAGCAGTTCACAGGGGGCAAATAATTCACCCCTCCACTTT.

The chain uses TRBV30 and TRBJ2-7, with 14 bases that match TRBD2. This CDR3 is 14 amino acids long. V was clipped by 8 bases and J by 3 bases; unmatched bases: 6. The germline gives CDR1 GTSNPN, CDR2 SVGIG (reference sequence). Here the CDR3 reads CASSTSGGVYEQYF. CDR3 nucleotide sequence: TGTGCCAGTTCGACTAGCGGGGGGGTCTACGAGCAGTACTTC.

The genes are TRBV24-1 and TRBJ2-5; 13 nucleotides line up with TRBD2. The V segment lost 6 bases and the J segment 5 bases; nucleotides outside the gene matches: 5. CDR1 and CDR2 from the germline V gene are KGHDR and SFDVKD. The CDR3 totals 15 residues. The CDR3 DNA sequence: TGTGCCACCAGTAAGACTAGCGGGAGGTTGGAGACCCAGTACTTC. Translated: CATSKTSGRLETQYF.

This chain links TRBV7-9 with TRBJ1-2; D gene unclear. The CDR3 covers 14 residues. V was cut by 5 bases and J by 2 bases, with 12 bases left in between. The germline V gene has CDR1 SEHNR and CDR2 FQNEAQ (reference sequence). This chain's CDR3 is CASSPLQQNYGYTF. The DNA for the CDR3 is TGTGCCAGCAGCCCCTTACAGCAGAACTATGGCTACACCTTC.

The CDR3 sequence is CASSQDPAGGGETQYF. The DNA for the CDR3 is TGCGCCAGCAGCCAAGATCCGGCGGGAGGGGGAGAGACCCAGTACTTC. V usage is TRBV4-1 and J usage is TRBJ2-5; TRBD2 aligns across 9 bases. The trim removed 0 bases at V and 4 bases at J, leaving 6 bases unmatched. Germline values: CDR1 MGHRA, CDR2 YSYEKL. The CDR3 runs 16 residues.

The V call is TRBV9, the J call TRBJ2-4, with TRBD2 matching over 10 bases. Germline CDR1 is SGDLS and CDR2 is YYNGEE. The junction had 3 bases not matched to a gene; V was cut back by 0 bases and J by 9 bases. This CDR3 region has 14 residues. CDR3 loop: CASSVGIAGGIQYF. The CDR3 nucleotides read TGTGCCAGCAGCGTAGGGATAGCGGGAGGCATTCAGTACTTC.

V gene TRBV19 combines with J gene TRBJ1-5; D is perhaps TRBD1 (5 bases). The V and J ends lost 6 bases and 7 bases respectively, with 19 bases between them. CDR1 LNHDA and CDR2 SQIVND come from the germline V gene (reference sequence). CDR3 size: 15 residues. The CDR3 spells CASRNDRAGPQPQHF. The CDR3 region has the DNA TGTGCCAGTAGGAACGACCGGGCAGGGCCGCAGCCCCAGCATTTT. The whole variable domain, filled in from reference TRBV19 and TRBJ1-5, reads DGGITQSPKYLFRKEGQNVTLSCEQNLNHDAMYWYRQDPGQGLRLIYYSQIVNDFQKGDIAEGYSVSREKKESFPLTVTSAQKNPTAFYLCASRNDRAGPQPQHFGDGTRLSIL.